This T cell receptor (beta chain) was found in a study of CD8+CD57+ T cells in acquired aplastic anemia. Patients included in sequencing had previously demonstrated CD8+CD57+ cell expansion by flow cytometry. CDR1 and CDR2 from the germline V gene are SGDLS and YYNGEE. The CDR3 contains 15 residues. Trimming removed 3 bases from V and 2 bases from J; junction bases left unmatched: 6. Genomic DNA, serving as template, underwent TCR beta VDJ and CDR3 profiling. TCRdb re-called the reads through MiXCR, storing one row per CDR3 protein. The sample has roughly 500,000 distinct CDR3 sequences, around 30% seen once.

The J gene is TRBJ1-1, the V gene TRBV9, with TRBD1 matching over 8 bases. What was sequenced was sorted CD4+, CD8+, or CD8+CD57+ T cells (not recorded which) from PBMCs. This clonotype was sampled from a human donor with aplastic anemia. CDR3 residues: CASSDRTGTNTEAFF. The CDR3 DNA is TGTGCCAGCAGCGATCGGACAGGGACAAACACTGAAGCTTTCTTT.